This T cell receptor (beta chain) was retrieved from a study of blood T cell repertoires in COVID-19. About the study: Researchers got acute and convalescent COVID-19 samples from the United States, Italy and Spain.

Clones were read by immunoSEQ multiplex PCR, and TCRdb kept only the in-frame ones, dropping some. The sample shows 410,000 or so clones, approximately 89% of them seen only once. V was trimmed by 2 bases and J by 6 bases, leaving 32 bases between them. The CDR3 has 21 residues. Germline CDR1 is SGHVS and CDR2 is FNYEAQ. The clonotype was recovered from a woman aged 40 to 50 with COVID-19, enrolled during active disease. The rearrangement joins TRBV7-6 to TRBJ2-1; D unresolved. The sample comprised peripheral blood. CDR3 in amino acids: CASSLLGWSETIAFGSNEQFF. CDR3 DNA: TGTGCCAGCAGCTTACTTGGTTGGTCCGAGACGATAGCTTTTGGTTCCAATGAGCAGTTCTTC.